Reported below is one TCR beta chain. Antigen specificity is unknown. The data derive from a study of T cell responses to AZD1222 COVID-19 vaccine. Study-wide results and caveats: Increased Spike-specific TCR breadth and depth were observed after two AZD1222 doses. The span of vaccine-associated CD4 TCRs extended across spike, with dominance at 160-218 and 743-854. Among the donors, most were white British and more were female, and clonal diversity was possibly underestimated. Baseline serostatus was positive in only a handful of AZD1222 recipients.

The repertoire was sequenced with immunoSEQ multiplex PCR; TCRdb's copy has only in-frame clones and lacks some. The sample holds 75,000 to 100,000 clones; roughly 88% are singletons and the top ten take 2.5% to 3.5%. This receptor was identified in an adult in good health. The sequenced sample was peripheral blood, obtained on day 0 of AZD1222 vaccination.

CDR3 amino acids: CASSGPTGSAQAIYF. The CDR3 bases are TGTGCCAGCAGCGGCCCGACAGGGTCCGCCCAGGCCATATATTTT. The chain carries TRBV2 and TRBJ1-3; the match to TRBD1 covers 7 bases. The V gene end was trimmed by 6 bases and the J gene end by 11 bases; junction bases not matched to a gene: 16. The germline V gene has CDR1 SNHLY and CDR2 FYNNEI. This CDR3 spans 15 amino acids. Supplemented by reference TRBV2 and TRBJ1-3, the full variable domain reads EPEVTQTPSHQVTQMGQEVILRCVPISNHLYFYWYRQILGQKVEFLVSFYNNEISEKSEIFDDQFSVERPDGSNFTLKIRSTKLEDSAMYFCASSGPTGSAQAIYFGEGSWLTVV.